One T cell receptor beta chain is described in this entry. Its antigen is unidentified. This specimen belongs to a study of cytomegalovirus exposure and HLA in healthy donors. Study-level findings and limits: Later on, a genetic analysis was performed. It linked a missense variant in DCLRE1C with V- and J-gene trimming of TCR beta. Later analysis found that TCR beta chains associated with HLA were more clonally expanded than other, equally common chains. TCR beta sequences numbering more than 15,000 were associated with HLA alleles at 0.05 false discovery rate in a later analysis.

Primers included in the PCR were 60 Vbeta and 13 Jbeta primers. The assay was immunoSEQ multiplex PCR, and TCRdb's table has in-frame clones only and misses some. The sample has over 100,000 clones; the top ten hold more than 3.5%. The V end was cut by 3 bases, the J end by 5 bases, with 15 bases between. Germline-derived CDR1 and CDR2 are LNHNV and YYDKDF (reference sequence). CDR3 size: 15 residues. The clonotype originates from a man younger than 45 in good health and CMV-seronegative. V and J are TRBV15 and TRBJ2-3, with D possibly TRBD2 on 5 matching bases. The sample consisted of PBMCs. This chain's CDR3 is CATSSNRRLGDTQYF. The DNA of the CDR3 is TGTGCCACCAGCAGTAATCGGAGGTTGGGAGATACGCAGTATTTT.